The text below deals with one T cell receptor beta chain. Its specific antigen is unknown. Qualities for individual bases were not recorded, and no much larger clone is one base off. The immunoSEQ assay, a bias-controlled multiplex PCR with V- and J-specific primers, was used to amplify TCR beta CDR3 regions from genomic DNA. In a second PCR step, a proprietary barcode and Illumina adapter sequences were attached to the CDR3 amplicons. CDR3 libraries were sequenced on an Illumina MiSeq instrument. Concerning the study's data processing: Export and quality control were done with immunoSEQ Analyzer 3.0, while downstream analyses used R Bioconductor and Immunarch. Only productive rearrangements within the normalized downsampled data set were used in the calculation of repertoire metrics. Pathologically expanded clonotypes were defined as those larger than 5 templates in the normalized cohort. The Inverse Simpson Index served as the measure of repertoire diversity. The non-normalized data set was used for CMV-specificity analyses so that all clonotypes could be captured. TCRdb re-hosts the immuneACCESS table, in-frame sequences only. Its copies lack some clones; in the studies checked, an unresolved V gene accounts for under half of them, and the cause for the rest is not known. That table gives V, J and clone size, and the DNA gave D and trimming. Counted in this sample were 10,000 or so clones; roughly 79% of them appeared once. The top ten clones comprise about 45% of the sample.

This sample's time point label indicates: 180 days after allo-HCT. Recipient blood was collected about 28 days before transplant and at days 30, 100 and 180 after transplant. Nuclei Lysis Solution was used to extract genomic DNA from fresh or cryopreserved unfractionated peripheral blood mononuclear cells. The sample originates from a study of T cell clonotyping in hematopoietic cell transplantation (dated by TCRdb to the early 2020s). At the level of the whole study: A total of 135 blood samples were collected in the study from about 40 consecutive transplant recipients and their related donors. Patients were recruited between late 2015 and January 2017 and followed until late 2020 or death. Beyond this particular receptor, the publication reports: Broader posttransplant TCR repertoire diversity was predicted by donor and pretransplant recipient Inverse Simpson Index values. Only a small fraction of recipient repertoires overlapped donor repertoires, with over 95% appearing de novo at the given depth. A decrease in recipient TCR diversity was observed after transplant, and a progressive increase in pathologically expanded clonotypes was seen from day 30 to day 180. The sample size was limited, and because cells were not sorted, the contributions of CD4 and CD8 repertoires could not be separated.

The germline V gene gives CDR1 as SNHLY and CDR2 as FYNNEI. Including cysteine and phenylalanine, the CDR3 has 14 amino acids. Of the read, only the CDR3 DNA is kept; its 42 bases are in frame from base 1. V and J are trimmed by 7 bases and 4 bases, and the gene matches miss 8 bases of the junction. The sequencing here drew on peripheral blood mononuclear cells, taken 180 days after allogeneic stem cell transplant. The chain uses TRBV2 and TRBJ2-5, with TRBD2 identical over 8 junction bases. The receptor was isolated from a female patient aged 45-65 years who had an allogeneic stem cell transplant from a related donor, so the T cells may come from the graft donor. Some clones in this sample may be carry-over from other donors' samples. The sequenced DNA is TGTGCCAGCACACGTGACGGGGGGGGAGAGACCCAGTACTTC. This codes for CASTRDGGGETQYF.